The rows below give T cell receptor beta chains drawn from one sample of a study of blood T cell repertoires in COVID-19. Only in-frame clones appear in the TCRdb table, and some are missing; sequencing was by immunoSEQ multiplex PCR. Altogether some 160,000 clones are present, 70% to 90% being singletons, with the ten largest covering around 6.2%. The sample was PBMCs or T cells enriched from blood (not recorded which). These receptors originate from a woman in her thirties or forties who had recovered from COVID-19. Each CDR3 is given with its conserved first and last residue. A D gene is named only where the DNA matches it firmly.

d_call	v_call	cdr3_aa
TRBD2	TRBV6-2/TRBV6-3	CASSRGLAGVLAKNIQYF
.	TRBV2	CASSLDGARYEQYF
.	TRBV2	CASNSRPPTRNFNEQFF
TRBD2	TRBV11-2	CASSSILAGGAETQYF
.	TRBV7-9	CATLEAGANVLTF
TRBD1	TRBV4-1	CASSQARDSFYEQYF
.	TRBV6-1	CASSEHGGGLNEQFF
.	TRBV11-3	CASSLGGDTGELFF
TRBD2	TRBV7-9	CASSLAGTSGGYNEQFF
.	TRBV6-6	CASIPFLLGAGTEAFF
TRBD1	TRBV19	CASRKQGRMNTEAFF
.	TRBV19	CASSIEEGVGYEQYF
.	TRBV6-2/TRBV6-3	CASSPWDSGELFF
.	TRBV5-4	CASSPGIPNSYEQYF
TRBD1	TRBV19	CASSFRDRGREQYF
.	TRBV4-1	CASSQRTGTKYEQYF
.	TRBV7-3	CASSLSGGSTDTQYF
.	TRBV5-1	CASSLVGSDGYTF
.	TRBV5-8	CASSRRNEKLFF
.	TRBV12-5	CASGLTAGTQNTEAFF
TRBD2	TRBV7-9	CASSLRGLAGRGYNEQFF
TRBD1	TRBV2	CASGGRGLPGELFF
TRBD2	TRBV2	CASSNSGGEQFF
.	TRBV30	CAWSVIEYGYTF
TRBD1	TRBV4-1	CASSTRTGDQPQHF
.	TRBV21-1	CASSKEMGDRPGYEQFF
TRBD1	TRBV19	CASSEEQGESSPLHF
TRBD1	TRBV7-9	CASSRGTGNQPQHF
TRBD2	TRBV30	CAWGGTSGRPYEQYF
.	TRBV10-1	CATTVDNLGGAFF
TRBD1	TRBV5-5	CASSPGQGSGNTIYF
.	TRBV19	CASSLQYQSEAFF
TRBD1	TRBV14	CASGQSGGYGYTF
TRBD1	TRBV3-1/TRBV3-2	CASSPGTAHNSPLHF
.	TRBV7-2	CASSLVTSNEQFF
TRBD1	TRBV7-2	CASSLVGQGYVRGYTF
TRBD1	TRBV7-9	CASNLDREEEAFF
TRBD2	TRBV13	CASSVNPGLAYNEQFF